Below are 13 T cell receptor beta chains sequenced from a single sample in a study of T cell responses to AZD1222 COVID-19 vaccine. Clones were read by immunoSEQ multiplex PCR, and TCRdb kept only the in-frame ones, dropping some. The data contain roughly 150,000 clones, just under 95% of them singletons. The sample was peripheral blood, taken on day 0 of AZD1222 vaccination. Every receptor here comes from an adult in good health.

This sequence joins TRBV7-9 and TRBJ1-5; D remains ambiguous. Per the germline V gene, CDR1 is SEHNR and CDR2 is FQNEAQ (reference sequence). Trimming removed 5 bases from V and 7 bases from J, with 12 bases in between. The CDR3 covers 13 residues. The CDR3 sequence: CASSGPVGQPQHF. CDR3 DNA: TGTGCCAGCAGCGGGCCAGTGGGACAGCCCCAGCATTTT.

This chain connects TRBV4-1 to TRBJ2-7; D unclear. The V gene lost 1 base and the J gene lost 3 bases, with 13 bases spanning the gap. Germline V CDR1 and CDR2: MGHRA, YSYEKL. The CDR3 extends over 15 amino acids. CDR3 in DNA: TGCGCCAGCAGCCAAGGCCCGTCGGGCCTCTACGAGCAGTACTTC. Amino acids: CASSQGPSGLYEQYF.

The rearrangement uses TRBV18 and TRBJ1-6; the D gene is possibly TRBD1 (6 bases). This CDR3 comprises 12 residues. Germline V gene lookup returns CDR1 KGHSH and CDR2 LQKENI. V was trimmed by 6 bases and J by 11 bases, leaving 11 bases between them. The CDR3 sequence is CASSSGETPLHF. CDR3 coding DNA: TGTGCCAGCTCGTCAGGGGAGACACCCCTCCACTTT.

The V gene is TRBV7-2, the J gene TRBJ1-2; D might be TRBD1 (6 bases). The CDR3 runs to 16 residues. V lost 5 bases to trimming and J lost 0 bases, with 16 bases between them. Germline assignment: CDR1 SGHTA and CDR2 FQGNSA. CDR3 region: CASSPGGRGANYGYTF. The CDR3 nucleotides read TGTGCCAGCAGCCCGGGGGGGCGGGGGGCTAACTATGGCTACACCTTC.

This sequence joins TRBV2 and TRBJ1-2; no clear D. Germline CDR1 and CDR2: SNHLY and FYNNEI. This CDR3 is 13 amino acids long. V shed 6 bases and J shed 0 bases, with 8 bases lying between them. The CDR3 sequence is CASSAGTNYGYTF. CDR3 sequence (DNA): TGTGCCAGCAGCGCCGGGACTAACTATGGCTACACCTTC.

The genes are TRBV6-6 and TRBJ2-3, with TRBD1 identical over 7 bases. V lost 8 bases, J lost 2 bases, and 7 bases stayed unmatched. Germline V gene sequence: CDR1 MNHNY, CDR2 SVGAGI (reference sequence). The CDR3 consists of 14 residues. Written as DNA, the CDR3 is TGTGCCAGCGGCTACAGGGGATCCACAGATACGCAGTATTTT. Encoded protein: CASGYRGSTDTQYF.

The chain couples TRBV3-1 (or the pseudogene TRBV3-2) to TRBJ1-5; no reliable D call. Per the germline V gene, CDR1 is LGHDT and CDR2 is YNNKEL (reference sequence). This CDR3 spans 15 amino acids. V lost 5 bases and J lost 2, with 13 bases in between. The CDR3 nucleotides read TGTGCCAGCAGCGACCGGGCCGCGGGCAATCAGCCCCAGCATTTT. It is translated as CASSDRAAGNQPQHF.

CDR3 sequence (DNA): TGTGCCAGCAGCTTAGGACAAGACATGGAAAACACCATATATTTT. It yields the protein CASSLGQDMENTIYF. The V and J genes are TRBV9 and TRBJ1-3, with TRBD1 as a possible D gene (5 bases). The germline V gene has CDR1 SGDLS and CDR2 YYNGEE. V lost 4 bases and J lost 6, with 17 bases in between. This CDR3 has 15 residues.

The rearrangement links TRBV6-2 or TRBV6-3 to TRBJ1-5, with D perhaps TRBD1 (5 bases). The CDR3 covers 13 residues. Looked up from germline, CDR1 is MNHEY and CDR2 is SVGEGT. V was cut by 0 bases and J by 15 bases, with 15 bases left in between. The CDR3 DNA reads TGTGCCAGCAGTTACTCAAACCAGGGCCCTTGGCATTTT. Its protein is CASSYSNQGPWHF.

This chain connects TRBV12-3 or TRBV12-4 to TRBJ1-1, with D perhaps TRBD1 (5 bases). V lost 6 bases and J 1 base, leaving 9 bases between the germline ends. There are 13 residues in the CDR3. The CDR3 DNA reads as TGTGCCAGCAGCATACAGGCGAACACTGAAGCTTTCTTT. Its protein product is CASSIQANTEAFF.

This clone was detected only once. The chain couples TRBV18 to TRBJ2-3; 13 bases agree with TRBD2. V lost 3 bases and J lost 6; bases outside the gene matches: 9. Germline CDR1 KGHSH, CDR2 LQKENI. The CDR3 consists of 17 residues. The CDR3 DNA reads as TGTGCCAGCTCACCCCTGACTAGCGGGGGGTCGCTGGATACGCAGTATTTT. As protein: CASSPLTSGGSLDTQYF.

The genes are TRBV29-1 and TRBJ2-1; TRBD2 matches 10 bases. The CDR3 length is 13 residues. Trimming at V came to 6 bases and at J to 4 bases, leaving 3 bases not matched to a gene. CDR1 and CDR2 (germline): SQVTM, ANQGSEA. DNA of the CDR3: TGCAGCGTGGGGACTAGCGTATACAATGAGCAGTTCTTC. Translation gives CSVGTSVYNEQFF.

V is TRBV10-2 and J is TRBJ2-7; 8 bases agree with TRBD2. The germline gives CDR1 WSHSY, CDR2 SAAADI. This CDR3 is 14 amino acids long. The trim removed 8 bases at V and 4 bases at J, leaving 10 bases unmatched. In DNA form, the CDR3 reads TGCGCCAGCCTTGCGGTAGCGGGAACTTACGAGCAGTACTTC. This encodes CASLAVAGTYEQYF.